The 5 T cell receptor beta chains below all came from one sample that was sequenced in a study of T-cell memory formation after mild COVID-19. One entry per CDR3 protein, called by TCRdb with MiXCR from the 5' RACE reads. This table holds 450,000 or so distinct CDR3 sequences, around 19% found once. Sample: PBMCs or a T cell subset sorted from them (not recorded which). These TCRs come from an adult woman who had mild COVID-19 (a few samples of this study predate the infection). Cell type and time point are not known.

The chain employs TRBV7-9 and TRBJ2-1; a possible D gene is TRBD1 (5 bases). V was clipped by 1 base and J by 7 bases, with 14 bases between them. Germline V CDR1 and CDR2: SEHNR, FQNEAQ (reference sequence). This CDR3 has 15 amino acids. The CDR3 loop reads CASSLEYSKGNEQFF. CDR3 bases: TGTGCCAGCAGCTTAGAATATAGTAAGGGGAATGAGCAGTTCTTC.

This rearrangement joins TRBV29-1 to TRBJ2-1; 12 bases fit TRBD2. With V trimmed by 6 bases and J by 9 bases, 9 bases remained unmatched. CDR1 is SQVTM and CDR2 is ANQGSEA in the germline V gene. The CDR3 totals 14 residues. This CDR3 is CSVALAGGISEQFF. The CDR3 nucleotides are TGCAGCGTGGCACTAGCGGGAGGCATAAGTGAGCAGTTCTTC.

This chain connects TRBV12-3 or TRBV12-4 to TRBJ2-6; D gene uncertain. V lost 7 bases, J lost 2 bases, and 15 bases lay in between. The CDR3 consists of 16 residues. CDR3 in amino acids: CASTPIRAAGANVLTF. CDR3 nucleotides: TGTGCCAGCACCCCGATCCGGGCTGCTGGGGCCAACGTCCTGACTTTC.

The V and J genes are TRBV15 and TRBJ2-2, with 9 positions matching TRBD1. CDR1 and CDR2 from the germline V gene are LNHNV and YYDKDF (reference sequence). Germline trimming cut 0 bases from V and 4 bases from J; bases unmatched to any gene: 3. CDR3 size: 16 residues. The CDR3 DNA is TGTGCCACCAGCAGAGATCGGGACAGGGCCACCGGGGAGCTGTTTTTT. Its translation is CATSRDRDRATGELFF.

This clonotype was counted only a few times. The chain has TRBV20-1 and TRBJ1-3; 8 bases agree with TRBD1. This CDR3 is 14 amino acids long. V gave up 6 bases and J gave up 4 bases; unmatched junction bases: 8. Germline V lookup: CDR1 DFQATT, CDR2 SNEGSKA (reference sequence). In nucleotides, the CDR3 is TGCAGTGCACAACAGGGGGGCGCGGGAAACACCATATATTTT. It yields the protein CSAQQGGAGNTIYF.